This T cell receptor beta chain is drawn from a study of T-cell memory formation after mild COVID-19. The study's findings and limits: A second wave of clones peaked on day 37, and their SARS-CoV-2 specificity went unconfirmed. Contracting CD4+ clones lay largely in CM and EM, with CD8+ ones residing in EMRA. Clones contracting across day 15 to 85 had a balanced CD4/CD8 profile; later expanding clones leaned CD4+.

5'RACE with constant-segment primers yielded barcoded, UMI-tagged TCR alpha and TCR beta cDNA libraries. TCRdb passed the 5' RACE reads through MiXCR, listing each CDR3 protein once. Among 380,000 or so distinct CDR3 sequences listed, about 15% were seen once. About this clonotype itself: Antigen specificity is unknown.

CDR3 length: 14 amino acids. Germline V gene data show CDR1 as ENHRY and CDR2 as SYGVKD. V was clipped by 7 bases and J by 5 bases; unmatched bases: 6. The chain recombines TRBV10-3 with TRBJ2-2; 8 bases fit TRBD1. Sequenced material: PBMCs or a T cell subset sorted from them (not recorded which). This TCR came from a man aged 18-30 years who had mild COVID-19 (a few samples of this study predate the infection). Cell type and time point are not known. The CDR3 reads CAITGQGETGELFF. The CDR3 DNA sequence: TGTGCCATCACCGGACAGGGCGAGACCGGGGAGCTGTTTTTT.